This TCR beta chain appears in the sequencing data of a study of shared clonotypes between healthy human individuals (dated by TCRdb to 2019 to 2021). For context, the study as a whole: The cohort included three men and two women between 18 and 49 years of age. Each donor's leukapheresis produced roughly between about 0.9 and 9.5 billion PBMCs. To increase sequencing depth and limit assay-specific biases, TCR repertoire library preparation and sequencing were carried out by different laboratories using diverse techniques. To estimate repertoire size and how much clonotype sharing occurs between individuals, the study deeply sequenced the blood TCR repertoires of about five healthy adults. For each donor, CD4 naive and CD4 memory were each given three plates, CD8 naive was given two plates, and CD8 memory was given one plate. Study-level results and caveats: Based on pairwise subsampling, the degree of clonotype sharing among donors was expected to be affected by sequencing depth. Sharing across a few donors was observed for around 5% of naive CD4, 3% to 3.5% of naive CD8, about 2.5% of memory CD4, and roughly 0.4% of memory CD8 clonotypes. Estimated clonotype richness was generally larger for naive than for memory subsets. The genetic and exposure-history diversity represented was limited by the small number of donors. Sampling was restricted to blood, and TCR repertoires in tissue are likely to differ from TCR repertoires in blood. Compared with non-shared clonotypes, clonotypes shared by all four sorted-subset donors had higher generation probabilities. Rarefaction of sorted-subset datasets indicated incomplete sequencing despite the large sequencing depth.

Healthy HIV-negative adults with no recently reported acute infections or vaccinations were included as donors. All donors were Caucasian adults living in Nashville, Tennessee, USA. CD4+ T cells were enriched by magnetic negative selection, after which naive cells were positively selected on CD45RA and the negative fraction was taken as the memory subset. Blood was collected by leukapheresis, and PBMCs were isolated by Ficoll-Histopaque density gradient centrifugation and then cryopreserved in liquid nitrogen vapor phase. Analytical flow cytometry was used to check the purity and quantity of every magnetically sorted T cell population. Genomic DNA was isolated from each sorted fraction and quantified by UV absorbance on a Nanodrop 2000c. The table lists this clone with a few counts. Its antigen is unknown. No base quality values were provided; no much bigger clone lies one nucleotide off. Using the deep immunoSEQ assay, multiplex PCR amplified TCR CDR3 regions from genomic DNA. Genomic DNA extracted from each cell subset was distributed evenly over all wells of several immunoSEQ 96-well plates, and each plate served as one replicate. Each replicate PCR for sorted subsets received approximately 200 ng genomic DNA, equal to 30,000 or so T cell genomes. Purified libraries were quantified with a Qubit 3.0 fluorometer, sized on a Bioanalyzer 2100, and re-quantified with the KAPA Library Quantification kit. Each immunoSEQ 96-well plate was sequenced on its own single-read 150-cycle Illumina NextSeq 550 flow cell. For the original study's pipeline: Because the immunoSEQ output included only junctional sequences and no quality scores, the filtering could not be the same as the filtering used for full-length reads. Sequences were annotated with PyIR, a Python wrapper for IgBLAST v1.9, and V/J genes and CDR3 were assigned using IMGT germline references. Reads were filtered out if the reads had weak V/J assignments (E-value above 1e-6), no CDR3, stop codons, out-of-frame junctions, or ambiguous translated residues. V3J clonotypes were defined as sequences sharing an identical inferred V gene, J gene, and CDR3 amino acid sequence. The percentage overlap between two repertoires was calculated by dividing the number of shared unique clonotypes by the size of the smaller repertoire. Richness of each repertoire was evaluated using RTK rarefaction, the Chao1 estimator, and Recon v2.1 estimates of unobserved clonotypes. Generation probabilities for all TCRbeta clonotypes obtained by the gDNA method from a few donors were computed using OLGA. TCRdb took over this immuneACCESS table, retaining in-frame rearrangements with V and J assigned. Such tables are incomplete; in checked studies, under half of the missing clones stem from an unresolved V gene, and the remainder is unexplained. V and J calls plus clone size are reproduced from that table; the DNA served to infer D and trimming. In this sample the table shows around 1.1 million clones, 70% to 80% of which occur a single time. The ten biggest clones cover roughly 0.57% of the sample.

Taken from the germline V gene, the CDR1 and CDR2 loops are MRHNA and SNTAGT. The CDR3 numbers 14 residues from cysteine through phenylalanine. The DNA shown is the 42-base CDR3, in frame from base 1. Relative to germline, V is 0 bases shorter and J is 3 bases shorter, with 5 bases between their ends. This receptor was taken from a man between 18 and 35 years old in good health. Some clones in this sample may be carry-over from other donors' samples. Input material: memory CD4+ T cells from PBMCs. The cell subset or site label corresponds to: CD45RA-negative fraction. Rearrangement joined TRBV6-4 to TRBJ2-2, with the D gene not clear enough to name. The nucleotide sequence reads TGTGCCAGCAGTGACTCAGCTTACACCGGGGAGCTGTTTTTT. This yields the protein CASSDSAYTGELFF.